Listed below are T cell receptor beta chains from one sample, sequenced in a study of blood T cells in healthy people across ages. TCRdb passed the 5' RACE reads through MiXCR, listing each CDR3 protein once. The table records about 1.5 million distinct CDR3 sequences, about 42% of them present only once. Sequenced input: blood. The receptors shown here come from a woman aged 18-29 years in good health. Each CDR3 is given with its conserved first and last residue. The D gene is left open where the match is weak. Rows give clone size only sometimes, using once, few, many, or a class for an expanded clone.

j_gene: TRBJ1-5
abundance: NA
len: 12
v_gene: TRBV12-3/TRBV12-4
d_gene: NA
CDR3nt: TGTGCCAGCAGACAGGACGGAAGACCCCAGCATTTT
CDR3aa: CASRQDGRPQHF

j_gene: TRBJ2-1
abundance: NA
len: 12
v_gene: TRBV20-1
d_gene: NA
CDR3nt: TGCAGCGCACAAGAGTTGGGTTATGAGCAGTTCTTC
CDR3aa: CSAQELGYEQFF

j_gene: TRBJ2-1
abundance: NA
len: 15
v_gene: TRBV29-1
d_gene: TRBD2
CDR3nt: TGCAGCGTTGCCCACCGACTAGCGGGGAACAATGAGCAGTTCTTC
CDR3aa: CSVAHRLAGNNEQFF

j_gene: TRBJ2-1
abundance: NA
len: 15
v_gene: TRBV27
d_gene: NA
CDR3nt: TGTGCCAGCAGGCAGGGGTTAAGCTCCGACAATGAGCAGTTCTTC
CDR3aa: CASRQGLSSDNEQFF

j_gene: TRBJ1-1
abundance: NA
len: 14
v_gene: TRBV7-2
d_gene: NA
CDR3nt: TGTGCCAGCAGCTTAGTCCAGGTCGACACTGAAGCTTTCTTT
CDR3aa: CASSLVQVDTEAFF

j_gene: TRBJ1-5
abundance: few
len: 14
v_gene: TRBV12-3/TRBV12-4
d_gene: NA
CDR3nt: TGTGCCAGCAGGGTGGGGGTTGACAATCAGCCCCAGCATTTT
CDR3aa: CASRVGVDNQPQHF

j_gene: TRBJ2-3
abundance: few
len: 13
v_gene: TRBV20-1
d_gene: TRBD2
CDR3nt: TGCAGTGCTATAGGACTAGCGGTAGATACGCAGTATTTT
CDR3aa: CSAIGLAVDTQYF

j_gene: TRBJ1-2
abundance: few
len: 12
v_gene: TRBV20-1
d_gene: TRBD1
CDR3nt: TGCAGTGCAGGGACAGAGAACTATGGCTACACCTTC
CDR3aa: CSAGTENYGYTF

j_gene: TRBJ2-1
abundance: few
len: 14
v_gene: TRBV5-1
d_gene: NA
CDR3nt: TGCGCCAGCAGCTTGGACAGGGAGTACAATGAGCAGTTCTTC
CDR3aa: CASSLDREYNEQFF

j_gene: TRBJ1-1
abundance: NA
len: 14
v_gene: TRBV10-3
d_gene: NA
CDR3nt: TGTGCCATCAGTAGGGCGACAGGGAACACTGAAGCTTTCTTT
CDR3aa: CAISRATGNTEAFF

j_gene: TRBJ2-3
abundance: NA
len: 15
v_gene: TRBV5-1
d_gene: NA
CDR3nt: TGCGCCAGCACCCCCGCAAGCGATCTCACAGATACGCAGTATTTT
CDR3aa: CASTPASDLTDTQYF

j_gene: TRBJ2-7
abundance: NA
len: 15
v_gene: TRBV9
d_gene: NA
CDR3nt: TGTGCCAGCAGCGTAGGTCTGGTGAGCTCCTACGAGCAGTACTTC
CDR3aa: CASSVGLVSSYEQYF

j_gene: TRBJ2-7
abundance: NA
len: 15
v_gene: TRBV7-8
d_gene: NA
CDR3nt: TGTGCCAGCAGCTCCTTTCCGGGACGGGCCTACGAGCAGTACTTC
CDR3aa: CASSSFPGRAYEQYF

j_gene: TRBJ2-1
abundance: few
len: 16
v_gene: TRBV9
d_gene: NA
CDR3nt: TGTGCCAGCAGCGTAGAAGGAGGGTCTCTATACAATGAGCAGTTCTTC
CDR3aa: CASSVEGGSLYNEQFF

j_gene: TRBJ2-7
abundance: NA
len: 16
v_gene: TRBV6-2/TRBV6-3
d_gene: NA
CDR3nt: TGTGCCAGCAGAGCTGCGACCGGGACATCCGCCTACGAGCAGTACTTC
CDR3aa: CASRAATGTSAYEQYF

j_gene: TRBJ1-4
abundance: NA
len: 16
v_gene: TRBV3-1
d_gene: NA
CDR3nt: TGTGCCAGCAGCCCAGACGGGGGGCTCGCTAATGAAAAACTGTTTTTT
CDR3aa: CASSPDGGLANEKLFF

j_gene: TRBJ2-7
abundance: NA
len: 13
v_gene: TRBV9
d_gene: TRBD2
CDR3nt: TGTGCCAGCAGCGTAAGACTAGCGAGCGAGCAGTACTTC
CDR3aa: CASSVRLASEQYF

j_gene: TRBJ2-1
abundance: NA
len: 13
v_gene: TRBV7-8
d_gene: TRBD1
CDR3nt: TGTGCCAGCAGCATGACAGGGGTGGATGAGCAGTTCTTC
CDR3aa: CASSMTGVDEQFF

j_gene: TRBJ2-6
abundance: NA
len: 13
v_gene: TRBV20-1
d_gene: NA
CDR3nt: TGCAGTGCTCCTCTCTCTGGGGCCAACGTCCTGACTTTC
CDR3aa: CSAPLSGANVLTF

j_gene: TRBJ2-1
abundance: NA
len: 13
v_gene: TRBV6-5
d_gene: NA
CDR3nt: TGTGCCAGCAGTCCATACACCAACAATGAGCAGTTCTTC
CDR3aa: CASSPYTNNEQFF

j_gene: TRBJ1-2
abundance: NA
len: 19
v_gene: TRBV11-2
d_gene: NA
CDR3nt: TGTGCCAGCAGCTTAGTCAAATTGGGGCTGGACAAATCCAACTATGGCTACACCTTC
CDR3aa: CASSLVKLGLDKSNYGYTF

j_gene: TRBJ2-1
abundance: NA
len: 16
v_gene: TRBV23-1
d_gene: NA
CDR3nt: TGCGCCAGCAGCCAGAGGGATTCCGGGAGTCTCCATGAGCAGTTCTTC
CDR3aa: CASSQRDSGSLHEQFF

j_gene: TRBJ2-7
abundance: NA
len: 14
v_gene: TRBV5-1
d_gene: NA
CDR3nt: TGCGCCAGCAGCAACGCCAGGGGATCCTACGAGCAGTACTTC
CDR3aa: CASSNARGSYEQYF

j_gene: TRBJ1-1
abundance: few
len: 13
v_gene: TRBV29-1
d_gene: NA
CDR3nt: TGCAGCGTTGAGAGGATGATGAACACTGAAGCTTTCTTT
CDR3aa: CSVERMMNTEAFF

j_gene: TRBJ2-1
abundance: NA
len: 15
v_gene: TRBV20-1
d_gene: TRBD1
CDR3nt: TGCAGTGCTAGGGCCGGGACAGGGGACTACAATGAGCAGTTCTTC
CDR3aa: CSARAGTGDYNEQFF

j_gene: TRBJ2-7
abundance: NA
len: 14
v_gene: TRBV29-1
d_gene: TRBD1
CDR3nt: TGCAGCGTTGGGGGGGGGACAGGGGGCAACGAGCAGTACTTC
CDR3aa: CSVGGGTGGNEQYF

j_gene: TRBJ2-6
abundance: once
len: 16
v_gene: TRBV24-1
d_gene: NA
CDR3nt: TGTGCCACCAGTGCCTCGGGGGACTCTGGGGCCAACGTCCTGACTTTC
CDR3aa: CATSASGDSGANVLTF

j_gene: TRBJ2-7
abundance: NA
len: 18
v_gene: TRBV3-1
d_gene: TRBD2
CDR3nt: TGTGCCAGCAGCCAAGCCTCCTTGGGGGGGAGTACGTCCTACGAGCAGTACTTC
CDR3aa: CASSQASLGGSTSYEQYF

j_gene: TRBJ2-7
abundance: few
len: 15
v_gene: TRBV5-1
d_gene: NA
CDR3nt: TGCGCCAGCAGCTTGACCACCGGGTGGAACTACGAGCAGTACTTC
CDR3aa: CASSLTTGWNYEQYF

j_gene: TRBJ2-6
abundance: NA
len: 16
v_gene: TRBV11-3
d_gene: TRBD1
CDR3nt: TGTGCCAGCAGCTTAGGAGGGGGCCGTGGGGCCAACGTCCTGACTTTC
CDR3aa: CASSLGGGRGANVLTF

j_gene: TRBJ2-3
abundance: NA
len: 14
v_gene: TRBV4-3
d_gene: NA
CDR3nt: TGCGCCAGCAGCCAAAGGTTAGGAACAGATACGCAGTATTTT
CDR3aa: CASSQRLGTDTQYF

j_gene: TRBJ2-1
abundance: NA
len: 19
v_gene: TRBV10-3
d_gene: TRBD2
CDR3nt: TGTGCCATCAGGAACCGGGACAGAGGACTAGCGGGGTCCTACAATGAGCAGTTCTTC
CDR3aa: CAIRNRDRGLAGSYNEQFF

j_gene: TRBJ1-2
abundance: NA
len: 16
v_gene: TRBV29-1
d_gene: TRBD1
CDR3nt: TGCAGCGCTGACCCTGGACAGGGGGCTTTAATAAATGGCTACACCTTC
CDR3aa: CSADPGQGALINGYTF

j_gene: TRBJ2-1
abundance: NA
len: 17
v_gene: TRBV4-1
d_gene: NA
CDR3nt: TGCGCCAGCAGCCCTCCCCCAGAGGGAAGCCCCTACAATGAGCAGTTCTTC
CDR3aa: CASSPPPEGSPYNEQFF

j_gene: TRBJ1-5
abundance: NA
len: 13
v_gene: TRBV20-1
d_gene: TRBD1
CDR3nt: TGCAGTGCTAGAAGACAGGGAGTCAAGCCCCAGCATTTT
CDR3aa: CSARRQGVKPQHF

j_gene: TRBJ2-3
abundance: few
len: 16
v_gene: TRBV12-3/TRBV12-4
d_gene: TRBD2
CDR3nt: TGTGCCAGCAGTCCCCGGGACTATGGTCACACAGATACGCAGTATTTT
CDR3aa: CASSPRDYGHTDTQYF

j_gene: TRBJ1-1
abundance: few
len: 14
v_gene: TRBV4-1
d_gene: NA
CDR3nt: TGCGCCAGCAGCCTGCGTCCGGGGCCCACTGAAGCTTTCTTT
CDR3aa: CASSLRPGPTEAFF

j_gene: TRBJ2-7
abundance: NA
len: 15
v_gene: TRBV28
d_gene: TRBD2
CDR3nt: TGTGCCAGCAGCCCTCCCGGGACTAGATACAATGAGCAGTACTTC
CDR3aa: CASSPPGTRYNEQYF

j_gene: TRBJ2-5
abundance: NA
len: 15
v_gene: TRBV3-1
d_gene: NA
CDR3nt: TGTGCCAGCAGCCTCGGACTGACCTTTAAAGAGACCCAGTACTTC
CDR3aa: CASSLGLTFKETQYF

j_gene: TRBJ2-1
abundance: many
len: 14
v_gene: TRBV29-1
d_gene: TRBD2
CDR3nt: TGCAGCGGCGGGGCTAGCGGGTCTGGTAATGAGCAGTTCTTC
CDR3aa: CSGGASGSGNEQFF

j_gene: TRBJ1-1
abundance: NA
len: 12
v_gene: TRBV29-1
d_gene: NA
CDR3nt: TGCAGCGTTACACCGACGTACACTGAAGCTTTCTTT
CDR3aa: CSVTPTYTEAFF